The rows below give T cell receptor beta chains drawn from one sample of a study of cytomegalovirus exposure and HLA in healthy donors. Libraries were prepared by immunoSEQ multiplex PCR; TCRdb keeps only in-frame clonotypes and omits some of them. The sample has under 150,000 clones, roughly four fifths seen once. Input material: PBMCs. These receptors came from a male donor in good health and CMV-seropositive. Both conserved end residues are part of each CDR3. A D gene is named only where the DNA matches it firmly.

v_gene	j_gene	d_gene	CDR3aa
TRBV7-9	TRBJ1-2	.	CASSLITGYNYGYTF
TRBV7-9	TRBJ1-5	TRBD1	CASSPTGASNQPQHF
TRBV7-2	TRBJ2-7	TRBD2	CASSLAASGSSEQYF
TRBV2	TRBJ1-1	.	CASRKSMNTEAFF
TRBV7-3	TRBJ2-1	.	CASSLQAANPEEQFF
TRBV18	TRBJ2-2	TRBD2	CASSPSGGRDTGELFF
TRBV18	TRBJ2-1	TRBD2	CASSPRGGGVYYNEQFF
TRBV28	TRBJ1-4	TRBD1	CASRPQDRANEKLFF
TRBV6-5	TRBJ2-2	.	CASSYITNTGELFF
TRBV9	TRBJ2-7	TRBD2	CASSPSGLSSYEQYF
TRBV6-6	TRBJ2-7	TRBD1	CASSPMDGQGSYEQYF
TRBV9	TRBJ1-1	.	CASNAGGQYMNTEAFF
TRBV18	TRBJ2-7	.	CASSPLLGSETYEQYF
TRBV11-2	TRBJ1-2	TRBD1	CASSLVVTGADGYTF
TRBV2	TRBJ1-4	TRBD1	CASSVSSGDRARF
TRBV11-2	TRBJ2-5	.	CASSLDGIWEQYF
TRBV9	TRBJ1-1	.	CASSVGPVLNTEAFF
TRBV19	TRBJ2-7	.	CASSISPQGFYEQYF
TRBV29-1	TRBJ1-1	.	CSVYGQNTEAFF
TRBV19	TRBJ2-5	TRBD1	CASSRAAGGGPSEETQYF
TRBV27	TRBJ2-7	.	CASSLTGLTYEQYF
TRBV10-3	TRBJ2-2	.	CAISGGYSGTGELFF
TRBV29-1	TRBJ2-1	TRBD2	CSVVGVGGSHNEQFF
TRBV7-9	TRBJ2-7	TRBD1	CASSPPDRAPYEQYF
TRBV7-6	TRBJ2-1	.	CASSSVGPNNEQFF
TRBV11-2	TRBJ2-5	TRBD1	CASSLGGTAQPQYF
TRBV19	TRBJ1-2	TRBD1	CASSMGDRALHGGGYTF
TRBV28	TRBJ2-1	.	CASRTPGNEQFF
TRBV6-1	TRBJ2-1	TRBD2	CASSVSGMTQFF
TRBV11-2	TRBJ1-2	.	CASSLAARLDGYTF
TRBV6-5	TRBJ1-1	.	CASSYSTANTEAFF
TRBV14	TRBJ2-3	.	CASSQSPFRSSTDTQYF
TRBV13	TRBJ2-3	TRBD2	CASSPRTSGSYTQYF